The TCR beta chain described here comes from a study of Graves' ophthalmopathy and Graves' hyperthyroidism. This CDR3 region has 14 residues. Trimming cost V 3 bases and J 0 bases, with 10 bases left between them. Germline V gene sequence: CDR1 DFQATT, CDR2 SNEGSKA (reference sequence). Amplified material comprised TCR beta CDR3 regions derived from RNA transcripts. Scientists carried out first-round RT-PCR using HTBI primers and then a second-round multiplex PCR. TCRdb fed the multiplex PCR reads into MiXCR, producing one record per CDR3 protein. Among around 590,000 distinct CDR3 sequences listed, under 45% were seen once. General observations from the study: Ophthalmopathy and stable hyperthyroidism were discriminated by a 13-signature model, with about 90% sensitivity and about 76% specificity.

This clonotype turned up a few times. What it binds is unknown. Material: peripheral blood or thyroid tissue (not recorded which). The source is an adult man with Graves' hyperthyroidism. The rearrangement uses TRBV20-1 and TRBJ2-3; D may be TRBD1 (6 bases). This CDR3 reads CSARQGPSTDTQYF. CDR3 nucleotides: TGCAGTGCTAGGCAGGGGCCTAGCACAGATACGCAGTATTTT.